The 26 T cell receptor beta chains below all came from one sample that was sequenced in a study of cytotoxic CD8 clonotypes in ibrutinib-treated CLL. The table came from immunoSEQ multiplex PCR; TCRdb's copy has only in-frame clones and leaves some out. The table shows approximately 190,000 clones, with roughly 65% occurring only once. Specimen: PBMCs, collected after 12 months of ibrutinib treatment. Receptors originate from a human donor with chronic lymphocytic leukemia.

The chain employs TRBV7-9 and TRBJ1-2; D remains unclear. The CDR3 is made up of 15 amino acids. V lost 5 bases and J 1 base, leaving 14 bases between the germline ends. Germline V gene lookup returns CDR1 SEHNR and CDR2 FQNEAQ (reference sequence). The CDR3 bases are TGTGCCAGCAGCCCGGCCGAGTCATATAACTATGGCTACACCTTC. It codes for CASSPAESYNYGYTF.

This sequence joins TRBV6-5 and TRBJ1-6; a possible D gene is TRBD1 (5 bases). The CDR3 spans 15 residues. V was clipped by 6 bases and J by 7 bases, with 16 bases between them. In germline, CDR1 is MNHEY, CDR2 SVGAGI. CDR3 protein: CASSYKRGVNSPLHF. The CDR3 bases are TGTGCCAGCAGCTACAAAAGGGGAGTGAATTCACCCCTCCACTTT.

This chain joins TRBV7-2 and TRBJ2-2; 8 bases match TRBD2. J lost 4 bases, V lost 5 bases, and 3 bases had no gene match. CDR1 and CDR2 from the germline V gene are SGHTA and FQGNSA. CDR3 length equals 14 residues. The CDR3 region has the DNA TGTGCCAGCAGCCTCGGGGGGGCCACCGGGGAGCTGTTTTTT. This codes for CASSLGGATGELFF.

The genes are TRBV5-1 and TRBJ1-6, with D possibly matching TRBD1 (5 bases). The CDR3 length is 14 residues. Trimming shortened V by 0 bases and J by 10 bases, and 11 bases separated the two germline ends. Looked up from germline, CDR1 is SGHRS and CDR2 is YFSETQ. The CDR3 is CASSLEGHGSPLHF. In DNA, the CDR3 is TGCGCCAGCAGCTTGGAAGGACACGGATCACCCCTCCACTTT. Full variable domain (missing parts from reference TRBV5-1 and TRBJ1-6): KAGVTQTPRYLIKTRGQQVTLSCSPISGHRSVSWYQQTPGQGLQFLFEYFSETQRNKGNFPGRFSGRQFSNSRSEMNVSTLELGDSALYLCASSLEGHGSPLHFGNGTRLTVT.

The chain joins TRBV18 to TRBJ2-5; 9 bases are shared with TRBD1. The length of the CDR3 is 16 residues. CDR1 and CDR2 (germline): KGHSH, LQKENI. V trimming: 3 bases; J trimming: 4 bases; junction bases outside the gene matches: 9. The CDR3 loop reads CASSPIVLTGGETQYF. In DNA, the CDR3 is TGTGCCAGCTCACCCATTGTTTTGACAGGGGGAGAGACCCAGTACTTC.

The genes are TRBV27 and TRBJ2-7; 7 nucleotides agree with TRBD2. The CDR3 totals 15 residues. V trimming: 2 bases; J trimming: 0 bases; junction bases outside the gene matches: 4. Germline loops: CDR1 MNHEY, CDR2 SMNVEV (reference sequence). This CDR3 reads CASSLAGVSSYEQYF. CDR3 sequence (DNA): TGTGCCAGCAGTTTAGCGGGGGTGAGCTCCTACGAGCAGTACTTC.

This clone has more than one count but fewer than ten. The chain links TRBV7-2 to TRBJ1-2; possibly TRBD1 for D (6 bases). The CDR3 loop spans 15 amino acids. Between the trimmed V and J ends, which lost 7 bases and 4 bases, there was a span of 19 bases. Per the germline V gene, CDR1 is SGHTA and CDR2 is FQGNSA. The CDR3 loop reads CASTQSGGRGYGYTF. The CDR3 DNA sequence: TGTGCCAGCACCCAGAGTGGGGGGCGGGGCTATGGCTACACCTTC.

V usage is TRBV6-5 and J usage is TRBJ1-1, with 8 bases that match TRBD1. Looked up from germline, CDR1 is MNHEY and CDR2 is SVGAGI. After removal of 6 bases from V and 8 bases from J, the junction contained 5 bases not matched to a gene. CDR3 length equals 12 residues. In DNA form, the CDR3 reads TGTGCCAGCAGCCAATACAGGGGGGAAGCTTTCTTT. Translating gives CASSQYRGEAFF.

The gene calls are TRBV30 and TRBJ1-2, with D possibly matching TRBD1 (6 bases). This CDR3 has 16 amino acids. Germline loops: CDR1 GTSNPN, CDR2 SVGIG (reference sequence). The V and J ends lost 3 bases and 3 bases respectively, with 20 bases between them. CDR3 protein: CAWRPGGRPQDYGYTF. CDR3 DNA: TGTGCCTGGAGACCGGGGGGGCGACCTCAAGACTATGGCTACACCTTC.

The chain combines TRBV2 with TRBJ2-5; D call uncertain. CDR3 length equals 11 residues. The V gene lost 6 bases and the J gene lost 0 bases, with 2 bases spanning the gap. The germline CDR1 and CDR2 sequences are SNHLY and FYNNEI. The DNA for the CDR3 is TGTGCCAGCAGCTACCAAGAGACCCAGTACTTC. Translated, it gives CASSYQETQYF. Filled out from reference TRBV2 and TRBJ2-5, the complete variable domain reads EPEVTQTPSHQVTQMGQEVILRCVPISNHLYFYWYRQILGQKVEFLVSFYNNEISEKSEIFDDQFSVERPDGSNFTLKIRSTKLEDSAMYFCASSYQETQYFGPGTRLLVL.

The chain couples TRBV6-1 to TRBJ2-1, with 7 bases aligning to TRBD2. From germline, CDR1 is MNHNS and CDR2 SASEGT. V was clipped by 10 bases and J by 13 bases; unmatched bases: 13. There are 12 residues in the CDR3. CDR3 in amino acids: CATERGVWYQFF. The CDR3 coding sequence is TGTGCCACTGAACGGGGGGTTTGGTATCAGTTCTTC.

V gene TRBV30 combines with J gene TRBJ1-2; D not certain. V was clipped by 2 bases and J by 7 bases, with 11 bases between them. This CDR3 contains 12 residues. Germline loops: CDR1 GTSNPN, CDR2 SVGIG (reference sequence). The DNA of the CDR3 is TGTGCCTGGAGTTGGGCGTCGGCTGGCTACACCTTC. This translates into CAWSWASAGYTF. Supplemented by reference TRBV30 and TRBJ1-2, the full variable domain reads SQTIHQWPATLVQPVGSPLSLECTVEGTSNPNLYWYRQAAGRGLQLLFYSVGIGQISSEVPQNLSASRPQDRQFILSSKKLLLSDSGFYLCAWSWASAGYTFGSGTRLTVV.

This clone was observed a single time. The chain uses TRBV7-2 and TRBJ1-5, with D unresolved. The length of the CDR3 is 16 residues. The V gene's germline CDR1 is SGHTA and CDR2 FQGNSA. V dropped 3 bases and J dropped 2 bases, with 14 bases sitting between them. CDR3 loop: CASSFWRPLGNQPQHF. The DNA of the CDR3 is TGTGCCAGCAGCTTCTGGCGGCCGCTCGGCAATCAGCCCCAGCATTTT. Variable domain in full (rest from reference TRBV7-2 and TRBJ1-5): GAGVSQSPSNKVTEKGKDVELRCDPISGHTALYWYRQSLGQGLEFLIYFQGNSAPDKSGLPSDRFSAERTGGSVSTLTIQRTQQEDSAVYLCASSFWRPLGNQPQHFGDGTRLSIL.

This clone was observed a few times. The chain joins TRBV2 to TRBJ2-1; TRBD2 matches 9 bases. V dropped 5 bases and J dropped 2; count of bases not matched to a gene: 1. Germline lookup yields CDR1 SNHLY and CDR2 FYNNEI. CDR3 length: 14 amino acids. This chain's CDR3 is CASSRLAAYNEQFF. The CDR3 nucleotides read TGTGCCAGCAGTCGACTAGCGGCCTACAATGAGCAGTTCTTC.

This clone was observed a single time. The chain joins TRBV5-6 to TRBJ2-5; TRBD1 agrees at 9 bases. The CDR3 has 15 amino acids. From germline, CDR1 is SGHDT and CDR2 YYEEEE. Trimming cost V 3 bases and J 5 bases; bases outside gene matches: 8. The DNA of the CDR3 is TGTGCCAGCAGCTGGTGGACAGGGGAGGGGGAGACCCAGTACTTC. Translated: CASSWWTGEGETQYF.

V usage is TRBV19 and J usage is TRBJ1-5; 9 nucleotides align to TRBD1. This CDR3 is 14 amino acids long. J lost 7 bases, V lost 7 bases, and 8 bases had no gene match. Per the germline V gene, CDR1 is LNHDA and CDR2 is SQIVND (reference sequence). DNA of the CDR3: TGTGCCAGTACCCTACAGGGGGCGAACCAGCCCCAGCATTTT. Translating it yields CASTLQGANQPQHF.

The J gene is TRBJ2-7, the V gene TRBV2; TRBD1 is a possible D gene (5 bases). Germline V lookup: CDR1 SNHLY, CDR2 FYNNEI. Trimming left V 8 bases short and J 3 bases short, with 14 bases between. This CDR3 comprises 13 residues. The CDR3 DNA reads TGTGCCAGCGCAACGAGACAGAGCTACGAGCAGTACTTC. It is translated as CASATRQSYEQYF.

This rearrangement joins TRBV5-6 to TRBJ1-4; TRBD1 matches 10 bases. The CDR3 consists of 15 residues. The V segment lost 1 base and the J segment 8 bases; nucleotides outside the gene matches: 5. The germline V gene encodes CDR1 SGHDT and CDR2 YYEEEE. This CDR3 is CASSLYGQGGEKLFF. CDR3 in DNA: TGTGCCAGCAGCTTGTACGGACAGGGGGGCGAAAAACTGTTTTTT.

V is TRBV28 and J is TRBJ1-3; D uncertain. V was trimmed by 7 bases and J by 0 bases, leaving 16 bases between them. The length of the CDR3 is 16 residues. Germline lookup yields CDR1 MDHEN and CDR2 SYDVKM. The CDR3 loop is CASTILVGRSGNTIYF. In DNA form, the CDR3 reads TGTGCCAGCACCATCCTGGTAGGCCGCTCTGGAAACACCATATATTTT.

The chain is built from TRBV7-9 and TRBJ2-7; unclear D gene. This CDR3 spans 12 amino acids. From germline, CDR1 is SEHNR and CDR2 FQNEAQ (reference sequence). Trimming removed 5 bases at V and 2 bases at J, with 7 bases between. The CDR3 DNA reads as TGTGCCAGCAGCACGCGGCCCTACGAGCAGTACTTC. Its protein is CASSTRPYEQYF.

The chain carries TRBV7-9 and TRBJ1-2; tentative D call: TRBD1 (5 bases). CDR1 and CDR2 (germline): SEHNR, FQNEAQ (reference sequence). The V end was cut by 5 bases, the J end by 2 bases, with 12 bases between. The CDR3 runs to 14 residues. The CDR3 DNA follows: TGTGCCAGCAGCCGCGAGGGGAGGAACTATGGCTACACCTTC. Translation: CASSREGRNYGYTF.

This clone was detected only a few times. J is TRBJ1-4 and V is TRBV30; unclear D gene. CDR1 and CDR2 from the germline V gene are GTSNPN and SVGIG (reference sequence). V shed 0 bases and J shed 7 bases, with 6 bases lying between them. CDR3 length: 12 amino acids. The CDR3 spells CAWSVSREKLFF. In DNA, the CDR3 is TGTGCCTGGAGTGTAAGCCGTGAAAAACTGTTTTTT.

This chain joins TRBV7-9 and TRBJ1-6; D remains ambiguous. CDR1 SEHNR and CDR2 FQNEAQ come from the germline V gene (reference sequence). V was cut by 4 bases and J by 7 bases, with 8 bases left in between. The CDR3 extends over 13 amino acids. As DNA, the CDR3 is TGTGCCAGCAGCTCGGACGGGAATTCACCCCTCCACTTT. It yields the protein CASSSDGNSPLHF.

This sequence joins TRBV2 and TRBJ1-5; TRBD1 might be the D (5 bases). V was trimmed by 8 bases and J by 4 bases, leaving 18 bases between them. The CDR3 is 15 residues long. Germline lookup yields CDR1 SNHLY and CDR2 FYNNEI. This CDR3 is CASGSLGLSNQPQHF. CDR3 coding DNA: TGTGCCAGCGGATCACTGGGACTTTCAAATCAGCCCCAGCATTTT. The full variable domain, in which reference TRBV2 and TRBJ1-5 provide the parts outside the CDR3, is EPEVTQTPSHQVTQMGQEVILRCVPISNHLYFYWYRQILGQKVEFLVSFYNNEISEKSEIFDDQFSVERPDGSNFTLKIRSTKLEDSAMYFCASGSLGLSNQPQHFGDGTRLSIL.

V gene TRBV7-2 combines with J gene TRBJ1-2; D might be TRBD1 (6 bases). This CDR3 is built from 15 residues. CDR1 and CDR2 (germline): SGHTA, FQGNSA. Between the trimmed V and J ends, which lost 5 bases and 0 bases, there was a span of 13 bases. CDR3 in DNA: TGTGCCAGCAGCCCCAGCGCAGGGGCTAACTATGGCTACACCTTC. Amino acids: CASSPSAGANYGYTF.

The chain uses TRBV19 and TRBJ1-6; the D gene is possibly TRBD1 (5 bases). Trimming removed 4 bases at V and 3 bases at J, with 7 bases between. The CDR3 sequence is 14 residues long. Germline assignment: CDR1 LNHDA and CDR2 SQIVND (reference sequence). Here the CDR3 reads CASSTGGYNSPLHF. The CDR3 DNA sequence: TGTGCCAGTAGTACCGGGGGCTATAATTCACCCCTCCACTTT.